The 12 T cell receptor beta chains in this list originate from one sample, sequenced in a study of T cell changes during pregnancy in multiple sclerosis. Profiled with immunoSEQ multiplex PCR; TCRdb holds only in-frame clones, not every one. The profile shows roughly 40,000 clones, over 75% of them singletons. The specimen comprised CD8+ T cells from peripheral blood mononuclear cells, sampled in the first trimester of pregnancy. The origin of the receptors is a female donor with multiple sclerosis, enrolled in a pregnancy study.

The V and J genes are TRBV19 and TRBJ1-2; 8 bases align to TRBD1. The length of the CDR3 is 17 residues. V was clipped by 4 bases and J by 4 bases; unmatched bases: 14. Germline V gives CDR1 LNHDA, CDR2 SQIVND (reference sequence). This CDR3 reads CASSSTGGFLVSYGYTF. The CDR3 bases are TGTGCCAGTAGTAGTACAGGGGGATTTTTGGTTTCCTATGGCTACACCTTC.

The V call is TRBV15, the J call TRBJ2-3, with D unclear. V was clipped by 8 bases and J by 1 base, with 10 bases between them. The CDR3 consists of 13 residues. Germline V gene sequence: CDR1 LNHNV, CDR2 YYDKDF (reference sequence). In DNA, the CDR3 is TGTGCCACCCGAGAAGTGGGCACAGATACGCAGTATTTT. It translates to CATREVGTDTQYF.

V is TRBV15 and J is TRBJ1-2; no clear D gene. The germline V gene has CDR1 LNHNV and CDR2 YYDKDF (reference sequence). Trimming left V 0 bases short and J 1 base short, with 6 bases between. The CDR3 runs to 14 residues. CDR3 bases: TGTGCCACCAGCAGAGATCGACTTAACTATGGCTACACCTTC. This translates into CATSRDRLNYGYTF.

This chain joins TRBV11-2 and TRBJ1-1; D is perhaps TRBD1 (5 bases). CDR3 length: 16 amino acids. The ends were cut back, 0 bases at V and 0 bases at J, with 11 bases in the middle. CDR1 is SGHAT, CDR2 FQNNGV, per germline. The DNA of the CDR3 is TGTGCCAGCAGCTTAGATAGCGGCAGGGTGAACACTGAAGCTTTCTTT. It is translated as CASSLDSGRVNTEAFF.

This clone was seen only once. V usage is TRBV9 and J usage is TRBJ1-2; no firm D call. Germline CDR1 SGDLS, CDR2 YYNGEE. Deletions cut 4 bases from V and 6 bases from J, with 22 bases between. The CDR3 has 16 residues. CDR3 DNA sequence: TGTGCCAGCAGCAAACTCTCCGGGATAAACCCCCATGGCTACACCTTC. It yields the protein CASSKLSGINPHGYTF.

This chain connects TRBV6-6 to TRBJ2-2; D not resolved. The CDR3 spans 13 residues. Trimming left V 11 bases short and J 0 bases short, with 10 bases between. Looked up from germline, CDR1 is MNHNY and CDR2 is SVGAGI (reference sequence). The CDR3 sequence: CAGWAPNTGELFF. The CDR3 DNA reads TGTGCCGGTTGGGCGCCGAACACCGGGGAGCTGTTTTTT.

V usage is TRBV7-9 and J usage is TRBJ2-7, with 7 bases aligning to TRBD1. Germline trimming cut 5 bases from V and 2 bases from J; bases unmatched to any gene: 6. Germline CDR1 and CDR2: SEHNR and FQNEAQ (reference sequence). This CDR3 comprises 14 residues. The CDR3 region has the DNA TGTGCCAGCAGCACCACCGGGACAGCCTACGAGCAGTACTTC. This codes for CASSTTGTAYEQYF. The full variable domain, in which reference TRBV7-9 and TRBJ2-7 provide the parts outside the CDR3, is DTGVSQNPRHKITKRGQNVTFRCDPISEHNRLYWYRQTLGQGPEFLTYFQNEAQLEKSRLLSDRFSAERPKGSFSTLEIQRTEQGDSAMYLCASSTTGTAYEQYFGPGTRLTVT.

The rearrangement uses TRBV30 and TRBJ2-7; D not resolved. The CDR3 has 14 residues. V lost 2 bases, J lost 2 bases, and 13 bases lay in between. Germline-derived CDR1 and CDR2 are GTSNPN and SVGIG (reference sequence). This CDR3 is CAWSTTVFTYEQYF. CDR3 sequence (DNA): TGTGCCTGGAGTACAACAGTTTTTACCTACGAGCAGTACTTC.

The chain combines TRBV9 with TRBJ2-5; TRBD2 is a possible D gene (6 bases). This CDR3 has 15 amino acids. In germline, CDR1 is SGDLS, CDR2 YYNGEE. Trimming shortened V by 3 bases and J by 2 bases, and 14 bases separated the two germline ends. The CDR3 nucleotides are TGTGCCAGCAGCGAGAGGTGGGGGGAGCAAGAGACCCAGTACTTC. It translates to CASSERWGEQETQYF.

This clone appeared a few times. The CDR3 here is CASSPGTPEFTEAFF. The CDR3 DNA is TGCGCCAGCAGCCCAGGGACTCCCGAGTTCACTGAAGCTTTCTTT. The chain couples TRBV4-3 to TRBJ1-1; D may be TRBD1 (5 bases). Germline values: CDR1 LGHNA, CDR2 YSLEER. This CDR3 has 15 residues. V was trimmed by 4 bases and J by 4 bases, leaving 16 bases between them.

The chain couples TRBV27 to TRBJ2-3; tentatively, D is TRBD2 (6 bases). Deletions cut 0 bases from V and 0 bases from J, with 19 bases between. From germline, CDR1 is MNHEY and CDR2 SMNVEV (reference sequence). CDR3 length: 19 residues. The CDR3 bases are TGTGCCAGCAGTTTATCCTGGTCACTTAGCGGAGCTAGCACAGATACGCAGTATTTT. Protein product: CASSLSWSLSGASTDTQYF.

The rearrangement joins TRBV7-9 to TRBJ1-2, with 7 nucleotides matching TRBD1. Germline V lookup: CDR1 SEHNR, CDR2 FQNEAQ (reference sequence). J lost 0 bases, V lost 5 bases, and 9 bases had no gene match. There are 16 residues in the CDR3. CDR3 sequence (DNA): TGTGCCAGCAGCCTGACCGGGACAGAAACTAACTATGGCTACACCTTC. Its translation: CASSLTGTETNYGYTF. The full variable domain, in which reference TRBV7-9 and TRBJ1-2 provide the parts outside the CDR3, is DTGVSQNPRHKITKRGQNVTFRCDPISEHNRLYWYRQTLGQGPEFLTYFQNEAQLEKSRLLSDRFSAERPKGSFSTLEIQRTEQGDSAMYLCASSLTGTETNYGYTFGSGTRLTVV.